The 13 T cell receptor delta chains below come from one sample, sequenced in a study of gamma-delta T cells after stem cell transplantation. TCRdb used CATT to re-call clones from the RT-PCR reads. The profile shows approximately 1,500 delta-chain clones, around 6.1% of them singletons. Sequenced: gamma-delta T cells. These receptor sequences come from a human donor. It is not recorded whose cells these are; they may come from a transplant donor.

This clone is categorized as hyperexpanded. This specimen includes other DNA sequences encoding the same CDR3. The chain couples TRDV2 to TRDJ3; 13 nucleotides agree with TRDD3. Germline values: CDR1 GEAIGNYY, CDR2 EKD. This CDR3 has 19 residues. V dropped 0 bases and J dropped 4; count of bases not matched to a gene: 5. CDR3 nucleotides: TGTGCCTGTGACACCGTACTGGGGGATACGTCGTGGGACACCCGACAGATGTTTTTC. It is translated as CACDTVLGDTSWDTRQMFF.

Notes on this clone: Translating this DNA gives a protein that differs at residue 5 from the TCRdb one, which belongs to a much larger clone; a read error is likely, and the protein shown is this translation. The chain has TRDV2 and TRDJ1; TRDD3 agrees at 7 bases. This CDR3 spans 16 amino acids. Losses at the gene ends were 3 bases for V and 0 bases for J; bases not matched to a gene: 9. CDR1 and CDR2 from the germline V gene are GEAIGNYY and EKD. CDR3 sequence: CACDRLTGDHTDKLIF. In nucleotides, the CDR3 is TGTGCCTGTGACCGCCTTACTGGGGACCACACCGATAAACTCATCTTT.

Remarks on this clone: One base separates it from a far larger clone, so it is likely a read error. This specimen includes other DNA sequences encoding the same CDR3. The gene calls are TRDV2 and TRDJ3, with D maybe TRDD3 (5 bases). Germline CDR1 reads GEAIGNYY; CDR2 reads EKD. The CDR3 is made up of 19 amino acids. CDR3 residues: CACDTAGTRSSWDTRQMFF. The CDR3 region has the DNA TGCGCCTGTGACACCGCGGGGACGAGGAGCTCCTGGGACACCCGACAGATGTTTTTC.

This clone has just a few counts. The protein in TCRdb stems from a much larger clone and differs at residue 5 from this DNA's translation, likely a read error; here the protein is translated from the DNA. The gene calls are TRDV2 and TRDJ1; the match to TRDD3 covers 10 bases. The germline V gene encodes CDR1 GEAIGNYY and CDR2 EKD. The CDR3 is 17 residues long. Trimming removed 3 bases from V and 4 bases from J; junction bases left unmatched: 13. The CDR3 bases are TGTGCCTGTGACTCTTTGGGGGATACTACGGGTCGCGATAAACTCATCTTT. Translation: CACDSLGDTTGRDKLIF.

This clone was counted only a few times. The protein TCRdb lists belongs to a much larger clone and differs from this DNA's translation at residue 3, which points to a read error; the protein shown is made from the DNA. The chain carries TRDV2 and TRDJ1, with 7 bases lining up with TRDD3. CDR3 size: 20 residues. Germline V gene lookup returns CDR1 GEAIGNYY and CDR2 EKD. The CDR3 DNA follows: TGTGCCTGGGACACCGTGGGAAGAGGGGTACTGGGGACTGCGGACGATAAACTCATCTTT. It codes for CAWDTVGRGVLGTADDKLIF.

About this clone itself: TCRdb attributes to this sequence the protein of a much larger clone, which differs from the DNA translation at residue 20; a read error is likely, and the protein displayed is translated from the DNA. As DNA, the CDR3 is TGTGCCTGTGACCCGGTACTGGGGGACCTCACGAAAAACACCTGGGACACCCGACAGGTGTTTTTC. It translates to CACDPVLGDLTKNTWDTRQVFF. V is TRDV2 and J is TRDJ3; the match to TRDD3 covers 9 bases. CDR3 size: 22 residues. The V gene's germline CDR1 is GEAIGNYY and CDR2 EKD.

As regards this clone: This DNA translates differently at residue 5 from the TCRdb protein, which is that of a much larger clone; a read error is likely, and the protein shown is the DNA's own translation. The genes are TRDV2 and TRDJ1, with 13 bases lining up with TRDD3. The CDR3 contains 17 residues. The ends lost 4 bases at V and 0 bases at J; junction bases unmatched: 7. Germline CDR1 GEAIGNYY, CDR2 EKD. CDR3 nucleotides: TGTGCCTGTGATGCACTGGGGGATACGGCGTACACCGATAAACTCATCTTT. As protein: CACDALGDTAYTDKLIF.

This clone came up a few times. A far larger clone is just one base off, so this is likely a read error. The sample has other DNA sequences that encode this CDR3 too. This chain uses TRDV2 with TRDJ1; 7 bases match TRDD3. This CDR3 contains 15 residues. Trimming took 5 bases from V and 2 from J; bases not matched to a gene: 10. Looked up from germline, CDR1 is GEAIGNYY and CDR2 is EKD. The CDR3 protein is CACGTLGAPTDKLIF. In nucleotides, the CDR3 is TGTGCCTGTGGCACGCTGGGGGCCCCTACCGATAAACTCATCTTT.

As to this clone: Since a far larger clone is one base different, this is likely a read error. This chain uses TRDV2 with TRDJ3; 11 bases are a match to TRDD3. The germline CDR1 and CDR2 sequences are GEAIGNYY and EKD. The CDR3 spans 23 residues. The V and J ends lost 0 bases and 2 bases, in that order; junction bases with no gene match: 17. CDR3 nucleotide sequence: TGTGCCTGTGACACCGCGGTGGGGGATACGCAGTATAACCCGCCCTGGGACACCCGACAGATGTTTTTC. Its translation is CACDTAVGDTQYNPPWDTRQMFF.

Comments on this clone: This likely stems from a read error, as it lies one base from a far larger clone. The same CDR3 can be traced to other DNA sequences in this sample. This sequence joins TRDV2 and TRDJ3, with TRDD3 matching over 11 bases. The germline V gene has CDR1 GEAIGNYY and CDR2 EKD. Trimming at V came to 2 bases and at J to 1 base, leaving 15 bases not matched to a gene. CDR3 size: 22 residues. Written as DNA, the CDR3 is TGTGCCTGTGACAGCCCGGAACTAAGTGGGGGATACGCGTCCTGGGACACCCGACAGATGTTTTTC. Protein: CACDSPELSGGYASWDTRQMFF.

This clone has a handful of counts. A read error likely explains this, since a far larger clone differs by one base. Other DNA sequences in this sample translate to the same CDR3. The chain employs TRDV2 and TRDJ3; 7 bases are a match to TRDD3. The CDR3 contains 19 residues. Germline CDR1 is GEAIGNYY and CDR2 is EKD. DNA for the CDR3: TGTGCCTGCGACACCTTACTGGGGCGTAGCTCCTGGGACACCCGACAGATGTTTTTC. Residues: CACDTLLGRSSWDTRQMFF.

This clone was counted a few times. TCRdb's protein for this DNA is that of a much larger clone and differs from the translation at residue 14, likely a read error; the protein shown is the DNA translation. The V gene is TRDV2, the J gene TRDJ1, with 13 nucleotides matching TRDD3. This CDR3 has 18 residues. CDR1 is GEAIGNYY, CDR2 EKD, per germline. The CDR3 DNA is TGTGCCTGTGACCCACTACTGGGGGATACGCGGGACACCAATAAACTCATCTTT. The encoded protein is CACDPLLGDTRDTNKLIF.

As concerns this clone: The protein TCRdb gives is from a much larger clone and does not agree with this DNA's translation at residue 10, likely a read error; the protein shown here comes from the DNA. The chain uses TRDV2 and TRDJ3; D unclear. There are 18 residues in the CDR3. Per germline, CDR1 GEAIGNYY and CDR2 EKD. Trimming left V 3 bases short and J 2 bases short, with 16 bases between. The chain's CDR3 is CACDPTGLHPWDTRQMFF. CDR3 coding DNA: TGTGCCTGTGACCCAACCGGGCTTCACCCCTGGGACACCCGACAGATGTTTTTC.